This T cell receptor (beta chain) was profiled in a study of radiotherapy plus CTLA-4 blockade in lung cancer (dated by TCRdb to between 2018 and 2020). As for the study more broadly: Among the enrolled patients, about 19% had an objective response, and about 29% reached disease control.

About this clone: There is no known antigen for this receptor. Nothing much larger sits one base from this clone, and base qualities are not available.

The study at large found these results: The strongest predictors of response were reported to be early dynamic shifts in blood T cell clones along with a rise in serum interferon-beta following radiation. After treatment with radiotherapy and ipilimumab, TCR clones that originated in tumors expanded in peripheral blood.

The junction shows trimming of 0 bases on V and 16 bases on J, and the gene matches do not reach 7 bases of it. CDR1 and CDR2 (GTSNPN, SVGIG) derive from the germline V gene (reference sequence). The CDR3, from cysteine to phenylalanine, totals 12 residues. The sequence is cut down to CDR3 DNA, 36 bases in frame from base 1. The library was built by means of the immunoSEQ multiplex PCR assay. This is the immuneACCESS table as TCRdb keeps it, with only in-frame sequences that have V and J called. A part of the clones is gone; compared with another copy, unresolved V genes explain less than half, and the rest is unexplained. For this sample the table gives 35,000 or so clones, of which approximately 85% were detected only once. The ten largest clones take up about 5.8% of the sample. The study evaluated CTLA-4 blockade (ipilimumab) given together with focal radiation therapy in patients who had chemo-refractory metastatic non-small-cell lung cancer.

The TCR comes from a human donor with non-small cell lung cancer who had stable disease on radiotherapy plus ipilimumab. Specimen: peripheral blood, collected from a patient treated with radiotherapy plus ipilimumab. This chain is built from TRBV30 and TRBJ2-4; 9 bases in the junction line up with TRBD1. The CDR3 region: CAWSVQGAGLYF. The DNA sequence reads TGTGCCTGGAGTGTACAGGGGGCAGGTCTCTACTTC.